The next 25 T cell receptor beta chains were all read from a single sample in a study of naive and memory T cell subsets. A UMI-containing oligonucleotide was joined by 3' ligation to the TCR cDNA template. Four PCR rounds used nested alpha and beta constant region primers plus the SP2 primer. Using its own MiXCR run on the 5' RACE reads, TCRdb lists one record per CDR3 protein. Of more than 55,000 distinct CDR3 sequences listed, 6.5% to 8.5% are singletons. Source of these receptors: a female donor in good health.

The CDR3, as DNA: TGTGCCAGCAGCTTAGCGCTGGACAATGAGCAGTTCTTC. Its translation: CASSLALDNEQFF. This chain joins TRBV7-6 and TRBJ2-1; D gene ambiguous. The CDR3 extends over 13 amino acids. CDR1 SGHVS and CDR2 FNYEAQ come from the germline V gene. Trimming took 0 bases from V and 5 from J, leaving 5 bases between them.

This clonotype was counted at least ten times. The genes are TRBV12-3 or TRBV12-4 and TRBJ1-1; no clear D gene. The CDR3 totals 14 residues. The V gene lost 3 bases and the J gene lost 3 bases, with 11 bases spanning the gap. CDR3 amino acids: CASSFRGWDTEAFF. DNA of the CDR3: TGTGCCAGCAGTTTCCGAGGATGGGACACTGAAGCTTTCTTT.

This clonotype has more than one count but fewer than ten. The chain carries TRBV6-5 and TRBJ1-6, with 8 bases lining up with TRBD1. Germline lookup yields CDR1 MNHEY and CDR2 SVGAGI. The V gene end was trimmed by 2 bases and the J gene end by 0 bases; junction bases not matched to a gene: 9. This CDR3 is built from 19 residues. This chain's CDR3 is CASSYTSYRGSSYNSPLHF. As DNA, the CDR3 is TGTGCCAGCAGTTACACATCGTACAGGGGGAGCTCCTATAATTCACCCCTCCACTTT.

The chain joins TRBV2 to TRBJ2-6, with a possible D match to TRBD1 (5 bases). V lost 7 bases to trimming and J lost 4 bases, with 23 bases between them. Looked up from germline, CDR1 is SNHLY and CDR2 is FYNNEI. This CDR3 comprises 18 residues. CDR3 protein: CASIGTGSLRSGANVLTF. In nucleotides, the CDR3 is TGTGCCAGCATCGGAACAGGCTCCCTCAGGTCGGGGGCCAACGTCCTGACTTTC.

Ten or more counts support this clonotype. The chain couples TRBV6-2 or TRBV6-3 to TRBJ1-6; TRBD1 aligns across 9 bases. CDR3 length: 15 residues. Germline loops: CDR1 MNHEY, CDR2 SVGEGT. The V and J ends lost 2 bases and 7 bases, in that order; junction bases with no gene match: 3. CDR3 sequence (DNA): TGTGCCAGCAGTTACGCCGGGACAGGGAATTCACCCCTCCACTTT. Translation: CASSYAGTGNSPLHF.

This clonotype turned up a few times. The chain carries TRBV2 and TRBJ2-5; no firm D call. Germline V gives CDR1 SNHLY, CDR2 FYNNEI. V lost 4 bases and J lost 1, with 7 bases in between. The CDR3 loop spans 13 amino acids. The CDR3 loop is CASSGTVQETQYF. Written as DNA, the CDR3 is TGTGCCAGCAGTGGCACAGTCCAAGAGACCCAGTACTTC. The full variable domain, in which reference TRBV2 and TRBJ2-5 provide the parts outside the CDR3, is EPEVTQTPSHQVTQMGQEVILRCVPISNHLYFYWYRQILGQKVEFLVSFYNNEISEKSEIFDDQFSVERPDGSNFTLKIRSTKLEDSAMYFCASSGTVQETQYFGPGTRLLVL.

This rearrangement joins TRBV12-3 or TRBV12-4 to TRBJ2-3; TRBD2 aligns across 10 bases. Losses at the gene ends were 6 bases for V and 2 bases for J; bases not matched to a gene: 5. The CDR3 is 15 residues long. CDR3 coding DNA: TGTGCCAGCAGCGCACTAGCGGGGCTCACAGATACGCAGTATTTT. This sequence encodes CASSALAGLTDTQYF.

This clonotype was seen repeatedly, ten times or more. This chain joins TRBV5-1 and TRBJ1-1; TRBD1 matches at 8 bases. Germline-derived CDR1 and CDR2 are SGHRS and YFSETQ. This CDR3 is built from 14 residues. The V gene end was trimmed by 4 bases and the J gene end by 1 base; junction bases not matched to a gene: 3. The DNA of the CDR3 is TGCGCCAGCAGCCTTGGGACAGGGAACACTGAAGCTTTCTTT. Translating it yields CASSLGTGNTEAFF. The complete variable domain, with remaining parts taken from reference TRBV5-1 and TRBJ1-1, reads KAGVTQTPRYLIKTRGQQVTLSCSPISGHRSVSWYQQTPGQGLQFLFEYFSETQRNKGNFPGRFSGRQFSNSRSEMNVSTLELGDSALYLCASSLGTGNTEAFFGQGTRLTVV.

This clonotype was found many times. The rearrangement joins TRBV20-1 to TRBJ2-2; either TRBD1 or TRBD2 may fit D (5 bases each). The CDR3 is 12 residues long. Trimming shortened V by 8 bases and J by 6 bases, and 13 bases separated the two germline ends. Germline loops: CDR1 DFQATT, CDR2 SNEGSKA (reference sequence). CDR3 nucleotide sequence: TGCAGTCTTAGGCAGGGAGCCGGGGAGCTGTTTTTT. It translates to CSLRQGAGELFF.

The genes are TRBV10-3 and TRBJ2-1, with 9 bases lining up with TRBD1. The V gene end was trimmed by 6 bases and the J gene end by 8 bases; junction bases not matched to a gene: 5. Germline CDR1 and CDR2: ENHRY and SYGVKD. The CDR3 contains 13 residues. Written as DNA, the CDR3 is TGTGCCATCAGGCGGACAGGGGAGCATGAGCAGTTCTTC. As protein: CAIRRTGEHEQFF.

This clonotype was counted between two and nine times. V is TRBV5-1 and J is TRBJ2-3, with D possibly TRBD1 on 6 matching bases. Per the germline V gene, CDR1 is SGHRS and CDR2 is YFSETQ. The V end lost 6 bases, the J end lost 4 bases, and 12 bases lay between the germline ends. The CDR3 is 13 amino acids. The chain's CDR3 is CASNQGSADTQYF. The CDR3 bases are TGCGCCAGCAACCAGGGGTCAGCAGATACGCAGTATTTT.

This sequence joins TRBV2 and TRBJ2-2; D unclear. V lost 5 bases to trimming and J lost 3 bases, with 13 bases between them. In germline, CDR1 is SNHLY, CDR2 FYNNEI. The CDR3 loop spans 15 amino acids. The CDR3 loop reads CASSKATFYTGELFF. The DNA of the CDR3 is TGTGCCAGCAGTAAGGCGACTTTTTACACCGGGGAGCTGTTTTTT.

This clonotype was found a few times. The rearrangement links TRBV29-1 to TRBJ2-1; the match to TRBD1 covers 7 bases. Per germline, CDR1 SQVTM and CDR2 ANQGSEA. The CDR3 contains 16 residues. The J segment lost 6 bases and the V segment lost 0 bases, leaving 11 bases of the junction unmatched. DNA for the CDR3: TGCAGCGTTGAAGATCGAAGTTACAGGGGCGGCAATGAGCAGTTCTTC. Residues: CSVEDRSYRGGNEQFF.

This clonotype was seen ten or more times. The V call is TRBV30, the J call TRBJ1-1; no definite D call. V lost 1 base and J 2 bases, leaving 8 bases between the germline ends. Germline loops: CDR1 GTSNPN, CDR2 SVGIG (reference sequence). The CDR3 sequence is 13 residues long. CDR3 DNA sequence: TGTGCCTGGAGTGAGGCGGTCAACACTGAAGCTTTCTTT. This gives the protein CAWSEAVNTEAFF.

This clonotype was counted ten times or more. The chain couples TRBV6-6 to TRBJ1-1; TRBD1 agrees at 9 bases. Germline V gene sequence: CDR1 MNHNY, CDR2 SVGAGI (reference sequence). V shed 4 bases and J 2 bases; nucleotides not matched to a gene: 11. This CDR3 contains 17 residues. The CDR3: CASSFPTGGNPNTEAFF. The CDR3 nucleotides read TGTGCCAGCAGTTTCCCGACAGGGGGGAACCCCAACACTGAAGCTTTCTTT.

The chain couples TRBV6-4 to TRBJ2-1; perhaps TRBD1 as D (5 bases). The CDR3 is 14 amino acids. The V end lost 4 bases, the J end lost 3 bases, and 10 bases lay between the germline ends. Germline loops: CDR1 MRHNA, CDR2 SNTAGT. Written as DNA, the CDR3 is TGTGCCAGCAGTGTCCAAGACAGCTACAATGAGCAGTTCTTC. Protein: CASSVQDSYNEQFF.

This clonotype was recorded at least ten times. This chain joins TRBV28 and TRBJ2-4; D is uncertain. CDR3 length: 12 residues. Germline lookup yields CDR1 MDHEN and CDR2 SYDVKM. V lost 3 bases and J lost 9, with 9 bases in between. In nucleotides, the CDR3 is TGTGCCAGCAGTTTGACACGGGTCATTCAGTACTTC. It encodes CASSLTRVIQYF.

This chain joins TRBV4-1 and TRBJ2-1, with TRBD2 identical over 8 bases. V lost 4 bases and J lost 5; bases outside the gene matches: 10. Germline lookup yields CDR1 MGHRA and CDR2 YSYEKL. The CDR3 consists of 16 residues. CDR3 DNA sequence: TGCGCCAGCAGCCCCCGACGACTAGCGCAAAACAATGAGCAGTTCTTC. It is translated as CASSPRRLAQNNEQFF.

This clonotype has only a few counts. V usage is TRBV27 and J usage is TRBJ1-5, with a weak D call TRBD1 (5 bases). V dropped 4 bases and J dropped 0 bases, with 16 bases sitting between them. The CDR3 length is 17 residues. Germline values: CDR1 MNHEY, CDR2 SMNVEV (reference sequence). DNA of the CDR3: TGTGCCAGCAGTTCGCTTCGGGACCTCCGTAGCAATCAGCCCCAGCATTTT. Its translation: CASSSLRDLRSNQPQHF.

This clonotype has just a few counts. This chain joins TRBV6-6 and TRBJ2-3; D remains unclear. From germline, CDR1 is MNHNY and CDR2 SVGAGI (reference sequence). The CDR3 spans 15 residues. Trimming removed 0 bases at V and 4 bases at J, with 11 bases between. The CDR3 spells CASSYSDMPPDTQYF. The CDR3 DNA sequence: TGTGCCAGCAGTTACTCCGATATGCCCCCAGATACGCAGTATTTT.

This clonotype was seen ten or more times. The J gene is TRBJ1-2, the V gene TRBV29-1; tentatively, D is TRBD1 (5 bases). The germline V and J ends were trimmed by 5 bases and 8 bases, with 21 bases remaining between them. Germline V gene data show CDR1 as SQVTM and CDR2 as ANQGSEA. This CDR3 spans 14 amino acids. This chain's CDR3 is CSVSPSAGGEGYTF. The CDR3, as DNA: TGCAGCGTTTCCCCCAGTGCCGGGGGTGAGGGCTACACCTTC.

Many counts were recorded for this clonotype. This rearrangement joins TRBV12-3 or TRBV12-4 to TRBJ2-2; tentative D call: TRBD1 (7 bases). The CDR3 has 14 residues. Trimming removed 5 bases from V and 7 bases from J, with 14 bases in between. In DNA form, the CDR3 reads TGTGCCAGCAGTCCCAGGGGGGTCGGCGGGGAGCTGTTTTTT. Its translation: CASSPRGVGGELFF.

V gene TRBV19 combines with J gene TRBJ1-3; D gene uncertain. This CDR3 has 16 residues. Deletions cut 7 bases from V and 7 bases from J, with 23 bases between. The germline gives CDR1 LNHDA, CDR2 SQIVND (reference sequence). The CDR3 loop is CASTYDVRRPGNTIYF. CDR3 nucleotide sequence: TGTGCCAGTACCTACGATGTTCGACGGCCCGGTAACACCATATATTTT.

This clonotype was recorded at least ten times. This chain links TRBV6-2 or TRBV6-3 with TRBJ1-6; 9 positions match TRBD1. The J segment lost 8 bases and the V segment lost 2 bases, leaving 7 bases of the junction unmatched. CDR1 MNHEY and CDR2 SVGEGT come from the germline V gene. This CDR3 is built from 16 residues. The CDR3 here is CASSYPRDREDSPLHF. The CDR3 bases are TGTGCCAGCAGTTACCCCCGGGACAGGGAGGATTCACCCCTCCACTTT.

V is TRBV27 and J is TRBJ2-4; D unresolved. The CDR3 sequence is 14 residues long. Between the trimmed V and J ends, which lost 4 bases and 8 bases, there was a span of 15 bases. Germline V gene data show CDR1 as MNHEY and CDR2 as SMNVEV (reference sequence). CDR3 DNA sequence: TGTGCCAGCAGTTCCCCCGGTTCGTTGGACATTCAGTACTTC. It is translated as CASSSPGSLDIQYF.